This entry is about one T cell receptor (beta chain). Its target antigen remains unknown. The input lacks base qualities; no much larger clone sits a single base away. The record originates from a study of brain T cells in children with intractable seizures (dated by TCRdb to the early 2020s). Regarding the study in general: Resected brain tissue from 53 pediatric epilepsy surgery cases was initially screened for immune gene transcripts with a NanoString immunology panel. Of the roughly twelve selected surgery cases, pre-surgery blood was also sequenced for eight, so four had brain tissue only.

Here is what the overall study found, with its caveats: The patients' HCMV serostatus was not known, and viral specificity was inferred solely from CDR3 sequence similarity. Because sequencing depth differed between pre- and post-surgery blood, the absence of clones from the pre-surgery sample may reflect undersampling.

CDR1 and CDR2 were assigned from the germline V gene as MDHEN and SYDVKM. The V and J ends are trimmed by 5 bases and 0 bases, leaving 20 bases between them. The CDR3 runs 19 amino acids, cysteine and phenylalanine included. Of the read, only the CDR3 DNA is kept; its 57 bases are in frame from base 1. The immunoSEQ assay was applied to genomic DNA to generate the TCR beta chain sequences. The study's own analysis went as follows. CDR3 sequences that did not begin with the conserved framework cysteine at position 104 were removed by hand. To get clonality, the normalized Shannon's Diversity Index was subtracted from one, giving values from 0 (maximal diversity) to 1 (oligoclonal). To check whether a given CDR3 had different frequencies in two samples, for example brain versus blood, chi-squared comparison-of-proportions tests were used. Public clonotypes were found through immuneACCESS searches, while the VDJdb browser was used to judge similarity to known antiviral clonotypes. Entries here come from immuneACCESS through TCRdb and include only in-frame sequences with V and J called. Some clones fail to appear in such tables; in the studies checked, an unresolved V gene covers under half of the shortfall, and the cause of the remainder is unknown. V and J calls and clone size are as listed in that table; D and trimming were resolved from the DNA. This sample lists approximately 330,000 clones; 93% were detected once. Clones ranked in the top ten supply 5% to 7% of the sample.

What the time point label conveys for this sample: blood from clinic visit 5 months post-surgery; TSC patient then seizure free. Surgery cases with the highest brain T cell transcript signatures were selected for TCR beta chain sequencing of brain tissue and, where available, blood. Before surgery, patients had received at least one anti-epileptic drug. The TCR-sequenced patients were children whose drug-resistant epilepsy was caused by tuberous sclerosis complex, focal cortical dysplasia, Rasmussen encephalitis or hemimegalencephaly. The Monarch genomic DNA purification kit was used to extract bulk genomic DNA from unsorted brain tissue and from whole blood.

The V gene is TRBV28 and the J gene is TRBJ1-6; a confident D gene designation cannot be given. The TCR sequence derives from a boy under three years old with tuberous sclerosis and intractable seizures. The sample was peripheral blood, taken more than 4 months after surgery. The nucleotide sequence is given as TGTGCCAGCAGTCCACTTCTAGCGAGCCTGAGCTCCTATAATTCACCCCTCCACTTT. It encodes CASSPLLASLSSYNSPLHF.